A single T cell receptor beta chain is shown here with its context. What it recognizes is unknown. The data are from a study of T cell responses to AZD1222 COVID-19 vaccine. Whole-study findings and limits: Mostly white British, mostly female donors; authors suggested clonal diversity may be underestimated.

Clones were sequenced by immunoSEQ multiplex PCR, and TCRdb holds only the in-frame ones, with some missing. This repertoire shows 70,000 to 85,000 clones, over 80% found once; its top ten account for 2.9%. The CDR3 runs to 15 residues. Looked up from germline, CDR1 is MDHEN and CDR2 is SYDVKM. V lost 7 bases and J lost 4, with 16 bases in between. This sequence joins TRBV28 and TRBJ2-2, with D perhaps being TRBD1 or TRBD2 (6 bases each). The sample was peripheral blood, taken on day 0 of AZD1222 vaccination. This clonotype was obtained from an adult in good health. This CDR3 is CASKGTGAPTGELFF. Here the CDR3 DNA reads TGTGCCAGCAAGGGTACGGGGGCCCCCACCGGGGAGCTGTTTTTT.